This TCR beta chain was retrieved from a study of cytomegalovirus exposure and HLA in healthy donors. CDR1 is LNHNV and CDR2 is YYDKDF in the germline V gene (reference sequence). V lost 0 bases and J 2 bases, leaving 8 bases between the germline ends. This CDR3 spans 14 amino acids. Overall study results and limits: Testing in vitro showed three CMV-associated chains specific for CMV antigens. Researchers had no immune exposure information except CMV serostatus available. A missense variant in DCLRE1C was later tied to TCR beta V- and J-gene trimming.

Concerning this clone: Its antigen is still unknown.

The PCR was carried out with 60 Vbeta primers and 13 Jbeta primers. Profiled with immunoSEQ multiplex PCR; TCRdb holds only in-frame clones, not every one. Here the sample spans roughly 190,000 clones, 84% being singletons. This chain joins TRBV15 and TRBJ2-7; D unclear. Sequencing input: PBMCs. The receptor was derived from a woman aged 50 to 65 in good health and CMV-seropositive. In DNA form, the CDR3 reads TGTGCCACCAGCAGAGATGTGGGCCCCTACGAGCAGTACTTC. As protein: CATSRDVGPYEQYF.